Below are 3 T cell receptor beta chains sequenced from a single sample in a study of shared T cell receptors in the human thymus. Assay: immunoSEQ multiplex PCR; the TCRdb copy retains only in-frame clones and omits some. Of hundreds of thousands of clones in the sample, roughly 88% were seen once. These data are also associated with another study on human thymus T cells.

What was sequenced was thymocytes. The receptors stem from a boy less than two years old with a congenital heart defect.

The CDR3 DNA is TGTGCCAGCAGCCCTACCGGGACAGGGCTTGAAGAGACCCAGTACTTC. Translating it yields CASSPTGTGLEETQYF. V is TRBV11-2 and J is TRBJ2-5; TRBD1 matches 9 bases. The V gene end was trimmed by 5 bases and the J gene end by 3 bases; junction bases not matched to a gene: 10. This CDR3 is 16 amino acids long. CDR1 is SGHAT, CDR2 FQNNGV, per germline.

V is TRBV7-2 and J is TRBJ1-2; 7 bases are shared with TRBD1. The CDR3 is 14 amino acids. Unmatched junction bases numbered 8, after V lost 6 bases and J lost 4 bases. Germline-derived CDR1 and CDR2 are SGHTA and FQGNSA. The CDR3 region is CASSHPGGSYGYTF. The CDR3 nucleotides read TGTGCCAGCAGTCATCCAGGGGGGAGCTATGGCTACACCTTC.

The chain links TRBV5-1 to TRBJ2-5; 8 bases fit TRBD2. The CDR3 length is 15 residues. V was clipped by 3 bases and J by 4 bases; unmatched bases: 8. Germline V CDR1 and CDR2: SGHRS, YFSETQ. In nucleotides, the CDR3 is TGCGCCAGCAGCTCGCTAGCGGGTGTTGGAGAGACCCAGTACTTC. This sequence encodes CASSSLAGVGETQYF.